These 24 T cell receptor beta chains were sequenced from one sample in a study of cytomegalovirus exposure and HLA in healthy donors (dated by TCRdb to 2016 to 2017). The library was obtained by the immunoSEQ multiplex PCR assay. A mixture of 60 forward primers for TCR Vbeta segments and 13 reverse primers for TCR Jbeta segments was used in the multiplex PCR. Entries here come from immuneACCESS through TCRdb and include only in-frame sequences with V and J called. Some clones fail to appear in such tables; in the studies checked, an unresolved V gene covers under half of the shortfall, and the cause of the remainder is unknown. In this sample the table shows approximately 150,000 clones, 70% to 85% of which occur a single time. Clones ranked in the top ten supply roughly 3.7% of the sample. Sequenced sample: PBMCs. The receptors were sampled from a man aged 30 to 39 in good health and CMV-seropositive.

This clone came up once. This chain links TRBV6-1 with TRBJ2-7, with 8 positions matching TRBD2. Germline-derived CDR1 and CDR2 are MNHNS and SASEGT. The J segment lost 6 bases and the V segment lost 4 bases, leaving 17 bases of the junction unmatched. The CDR3 totals 17 residues. This CDR3 reads CASSGHLQLAAGLEQYF. The CDR3 DNA follows: TGTGCCAGCAGTGGCCACCTTCAACTAGCGGCGGGGCTCGAGCAGTACTTC.

The chain has TRBV6-4 and TRBJ2-5; 8 bases fit TRBD2. The germline V gene encodes CDR1 MRHNA and CDR2 SNTAGT. V was pared by 8 bases and J by 4 bases, with 15 bases of the junction left unmatched. This CDR3 comprises 16 residues. The CDR3: CASPPTRGADRETQYF. CDR3 DNA: TGTGCCAGCCCGCCCACGCGGGGGGCCGATAGAGAGACCCAGTACTTC.

The chain couples TRBV2 to TRBJ1-6; D is unclear. This CDR3 comprises 13 residues. Germline CDR1 SNHLY, CDR2 FYNNEI. The V gene lost 4 bases and the J gene lost 9 bases, with 10 bases spanning the gap. The CDR3 nucleotides read TGTGCCAGCAGTGTCTTGTGGAGTTCACCCCTCCACTTT. Translation: CASSVLWSSPLHF.

The J gene is TRBJ2-2, the V gene TRBV28; D possibly corresponds to TRBD1 (6 bases). The V end lost 5 bases, the J end lost 1 base, and 11 bases lay between the germline ends. The CDR3 consists of 15 residues. Germline V gene sequence: CDR1 MDHEN, CDR2 SYDVKM. The CDR3 sequence is CASSTGTRNTGELFF. The CDR3 nucleotides read TGTGCCAGCAGTACCGGGACAAGGAACACCGGGGAGCTGTTTTTT.

Only one count was recorded for this clone. V and J are TRBV28 and TRBJ2-3; D is uncertain. Germline V gene lookup returns CDR1 MDHEN and CDR2 SYDVKM. The ends were cut back, 7 bases at V and 2 bases at J, with 13 bases in the middle. The CDR3 has 14 amino acids. The CDR3 nucleotides are TGTGCCAGCATTCCCCTCGGTTACACAGATACGCAGTATTTT. Amino acids: CASIPLGYTDTQYF.

CDR3 coding DNA: TGTGCCAGCAGTTTGAATGGCAGGGGGGTGAACACTGAAGCTTTCTTT. Protein product: CASSLNGRGVNTEAFF. The chain couples TRBV28 to TRBJ1-1; 7 bases match TRBD1. V trimming: 3 bases; J trimming: 0 bases; junction bases outside the gene matches: 7. CDR3 length: 16 amino acids. Germline values: CDR1 MDHEN, CDR2 SYDVKM.

The chain joins TRBV5-1 to TRBJ2-1, with TRBD2 identical over 7 bases. The V segment lost 0 bases and the J segment 7 bases; nucleotides outside the gene matches: 7. From germline, CDR1 is SGHRS and CDR2 YFSETQ. This CDR3 is built from 15 residues. This CDR3 is CASSLASGDWNEQFF. CDR3 nucleotides: TGCGCCAGCAGCTTGGCCAGCGGGGATTGGAATGAGCAGTTCTTC. Variable domain in full (rest from reference TRBV5-1 and TRBJ2-1): KAGVTQTPRYLIKTRGQQVTLSCSPISGHRSVSWYQQTPGQGLQFLFEYFSETQRNKGNFPGRFSGRQFSNSRSEMNVSTLELGDSALYLCASSLASGDWNEQFFGPGTRLTVL.

The chain couples TRBV12-5 to TRBJ2-1, with TRBD2 matching 12 bases. The CDR3 totals 15 residues. Germline CDR1 reads LGHNT; CDR2 reads FRNRAP. With 6 bases clipped from V and 4 bases from J, the junction kept 4 bases outside the gene matches. The CDR3 DNA follows: TGTGCTAGTGGCCTCGGACTAGCGGGGTACAATGAGCAGTTCTTC. Translated: CASGLGLAGYNEQFF. Full variable domain (missing parts from reference TRBV12-5 and TRBJ2-1): DARVTQTPRHKVTEMGQEVTMRCQPILGHNTVFWYRQTMMQGLELLAYFRNRAPLDDSGMPKDRFSAEMPDATLATLKIQPSEPRDSAVYFCASGLGLAGYNEQFFGPGTRLTVL.

This sequence joins TRBV5-1 and TRBJ2-5; 10 bases fit TRBD1. With 5 bases clipped from V and 3 bases from J, the junction kept 7 bases outside the gene matches. CDR1 and CDR2 from the germline V gene are SGHRS and YFSETQ. CDR3 length: 15 residues. The CDR3 protein is CASRVGTGEEETQYF. DNA of the CDR3: TGCGCCAGCAGGGTCGGGACAGGGGAAGAAGAGACCCAGTACTTC.

The chain recombines TRBV30 with TRBJ2-2; TRBD2 agrees at 10 bases. Germline V lookup: CDR1 GTSNPN, CDR2 SVGIG (reference sequence). Germline trimming cut 5 bases from V and 6 bases from J; bases unmatched to any gene: 3. The CDR3 runs 13 residues. As DNA, the CDR3 is TGTGCCTGGGAGCGGGGGGGCCCCGGGGAGCTGTTTTTT. Translated, it gives CAWERGGPGELFF.

V and J are TRBV7-9 and TRBJ1-1; TRBD1 aligns across 11 bases. The CDR3 extends over 14 amino acids. Germline V gives CDR1 SEHNR, CDR2 FQNEAQ (reference sequence). V gave up 2 bases and J gave up 9 bases; unmatched junction bases: 5. CDR3 sequence: CASSLSDRGRKAFF. As DNA, the CDR3 is TGTGCCAGCAGCTTATCGGACAGGGGGCGTAAAGCTTTCTTT.

A word on this clone: Since no conserved phenylalanine or tryptophan closes the CDR3, a read error is the likely cause. The DNA is omitted, as the CDR3 cannot be located on it reliably, and the CDR3 follows TCRdb's listing. The chain couples TRBV25-1 to TRBJ2-2; the listed D gene, TRBD2, was not tested against the DNA. Both ends counted, the CDR3 spans 8 residues. Germline loops: CDR1 MGHDK, CDR2 SYGVNS. Here the CDR3 reads CASNLRAG.

This clone turned up a few times. The rearrangement joins TRBV7-6 to TRBJ2-5, with 8 bases fitting TRBD1. V dropped 1 base and J dropped 2; count of bases not matched to a gene: 9. The CDR3 spans 17 residues. From germline, CDR1 is SGHVS and CDR2 FNYEAQ. This chain's CDR3 is CASSLVPVDRGQETQYF. The DNA of the CDR3 is TGTGCCAGCAGCTTAGTGCCAGTAGACAGGGGTCAAGAGACCCAGTACTTC.

V and J are TRBV6-5 and TRBJ2-3; weak D call: TRBD1 (5 bases). The CDR3 is made up of 13 amino acids. V was cut by 8 bases and J by 1 base, with 10 bases left in between. Germline CDR1 reads MNHEY; CDR2 reads SVGAGI. CDR3 protein: CASVEGGTDTQYF. The CDR3 DNA reads as TGTGCCAGCGTCGAAGGGGGCACAGATACGCAGTATTTT.

This clone occurred once. The J gene is TRBJ2-3, the V gene TRBV6-1, with 7 bases identical to TRBD2. CDR1 and CDR2 from the germline V gene are MNHNS and SASEGT. There are 14 residues in the CDR3. Trimming at V came to 11 bases and at J to 4 bases, leaving 12 bases not matched to a gene. The DNA of the CDR3 is TGTGCCGGCATCGCGGCGGGGAGGGCAGATACGCAGTATTTT. Translated, it gives CAGIAAGRADTQYF.

CDR3 sequence: CASSELNSPLHF. The CDR3 DNA reads TGTGCCAGCAGTGAACTTAATTCACCCCTCCACTTT. The J gene is TRBJ1-6, the V gene TRBV25-1, with D hard to call. The V gene lost 2 bases and the J gene lost 6 bases, with 2 bases spanning the gap. The CDR3 sequence is 12 residues long. Germline V gene lookup returns CDR1 MGHDK and CDR2 SYGVNS.

This clone was detected only once. The chain links TRBV28 to TRBJ2-7; 8 bases line up with TRBD2. The CDR3 length is 13 residues. With V trimmed by 6 bases and J by 3 bases, 4 bases remained unmatched. The germline V gene has CDR1 MDHEN and CDR2 SYDVKM. The CDR3 here is CASREAGDYEQYF. The DNA of the CDR3 is TGTGCCAGCAGGGAAGCGGGGGACTACGAGCAGTACTTC.

The chain couples TRBV6-1 to TRBJ2-7, with 8 nucleotides matching TRBD1. The V gene end was trimmed by 8 bases and the J gene end by 3 bases; junction bases not matched to a gene: 3. The length of the CDR3 is 12 residues. In germline, CDR1 is MNHNS, CDR2 SASEGT. The CDR3 reads CASRTGNYEQYF. CDR3 nucleotides: TGTGCCAGCCGGACAGGGAACTACGAGCAGTACTTC.

The rearrangement links TRBV2 to TRBJ1-4, with D maybe TRBD1 (5 bases). This CDR3 has 14 residues. Looked up from germline, CDR1 is SNHLY and CDR2 is FYNNEI. Deletions cut 4 bases from V and 7 bases from J, with 13 bases between. The CDR3 loop reads CASSGSQGGEKLFF. CDR3 bases: TGTGCCAGCAGTGGATCGCAGGGAGGTGAAAAACTGTTTTTT. Full variable domain (outside the CDR3, taken from reference TRBV2 and TRBJ1-4): EPEVTQTPSHQVTQMGQEVILRCVPISNHLYFYWYRQILGQKVEFLVSFYNNEISEKSEIFDDQFSVERPDGSNFTLKIRSTKLEDSAMYFCASSGSQGGEKLFFGSGTQLSVL.

The V call is TRBV6-5, the J call TRBJ2-7, with D tentatively TRBD2 (7 bases). The germline CDR1 and CDR2 sequences are MNHEY and SVGAGI. V was clipped by 0 bases and J by 5 bases, with 14 bases between them. The CDR3 consists of 15 residues. The CDR3 loop reads CASSYSTGGSDEQYF. In DNA, the CDR3 is TGTGCCAGCAGTTACTCGACGGGGGGCAGCGACGAGCAGTACTTC.

This chain joins TRBV4-1 and TRBJ1-1, with a possible D match to TRBD1 (5 bases). V was clipped by 1 base and J by 4 bases, with 16 bases between them. The CDR3 consists of 16 residues. Germline V gene data show CDR1 as MGHRA and CDR2 as YSYEKL. The CDR3 loop reads CASSQAPSGGGTEAFF. The CDR3 coding sequence is TGCGCCAGCAGCCAAGCCCCGTCCGGGGGAGGCACTGAAGCTTTCTTT.

The chain couples TRBV30 to TRBJ2-2; 11 bases fit TRBD2. The germline V gene has CDR1 GTSNPN and CDR2 SVGIG (reference sequence). V was clipped by 0 bases and J by 3 bases; unmatched bases: 6. This CDR3 is built from 17 residues. CDR3 protein: CAWSVLLAGGDTGELFF. The CDR3 region has the DNA TGTGCCTGGAGTGTTCTGCTAGCGGGGGGCGACACCGGGGAGCTGTTTTTT.

The chain joins TRBV6-1 to TRBJ2-7, with D possibly being TRBD1 (5 bases). The CDR3 covers 14 residues. Per germline, CDR1 MNHNS and CDR2 SASEGT. V was trimmed by 4 bases and J by 3 bases, leaving 13 bases between them. CDR3: CASSATAPNYEQYF. The CDR3 bases are TGTGCCAGCAGTGCGACAGCCCCAAACTACGAGCAGTACTTC.

The V gene is TRBV4-1, the J gene TRBJ2-3, with D unresolved. Trimming removed 1 base at V and 2 bases at J, with 10 bases between. The CDR3 covers 15 residues. Germline V gene data show CDR1 as MGHRA and CDR2 as YSYEKL. The CDR3 loop is CASSQVQRDTDTQYF. The CDR3 DNA reads TGCGCCAGCAGCCAAGTTCAGCGAGACACAGATACGCAGTATTTT.